A selection of T cell receptor beta chains follows, all from one sample in a study of OX40 agonist ivuxolimab in advanced cancers. Method: immunoSEQ multiplex PCR; TCRdb's copy keeps in-frame clones and lacks some. The sample holds about 6,100 clones, 60% to 80% seen once. The material sequenced was CD4+ or CD8+ T cells sorted from blood, taken in a trial of the OX40 agonist ivuxolimab. The receptor set was obtained from an adult with an advanced solid tumor such as melanoma, head and neck, liver or kidney cancer. Both conserved end residues are part of each CDR3. The D gene is left open where the match is weak. Only some rows state a clone size, as once, few, many or a class for expanded clones.

TRBJ2-7,NA,TRBV14,NA,TGTGCCAGCAGCCAAGCTCTGTGGGCCTACGAGCAGTACTTC,CASSQALWAYEQYF
TRBJ1-2,NA,TRBV19,NA,TGTGCCAGTAGTCCGCTGGAGGGGTTCCATGGCTACACCTTC,CASSPLEGFHGYTF
TRBJ1-2,NA,TRBV5-6,TRBD1,TGTGCCAGCAGCGCCGGGACAGCATATGGCTACACCTTC,CASSAGTAYGYTF
TRBJ2-7,NA,TRBV27,NA,TGTGCCAGCAGCCTCCAAGCGACCTACGAGCAGTACTTC,CASSLQATYEQYF
TRBJ2-1,NA,TRBV28,NA,TGTGCCAGCACCCTCCGGGTGGAGGGCTCCTACAATGAGCAGTTCTTC,CASTLRVEGSYNEQFF
TRBJ2-7,NA,TRBV6-1,NA,TGTGCCAGCAGTGAACCCGGGAGCGGGTACGAGCAGTACTTC,CASSEPGSGYEQYF
TRBJ2-3,few,TRBV27,NA,TGTGCCAGCCGACGGCCTGGGGGAGCCACAGATACGCAGTATTTT,CASRRPGGATDTQYF
TRBJ2-7,medium-sized,TRBV28,NA,TGTGCCAGCAGTTTATTTGAGGGTTCACCCTACGAGCAGTACTTC,CASSLFEGSPYEQYF
TRBJ1-2,few,TRBV6-5,NA,TGTGCCAGCAGTTACTCAGGGAACCCGGAAGGCTACACCTTC,CASSYSGNPEGYTF
TRBJ2-7,few,TRBV4-1,NA,TGCGCCAGCAGCCAAGAGGAGGACAGCTCCTACGAGCAGTACTTC,CASSQEEDSSYEQYF
TRBJ2-3,NA,TRBV5-6,TRBD1,TGTGCCAGCAGCTTAGGGGGACAGCCTAATTTT,CASSLGGQPNF
TRBJ2-3,NA,TRBV5-1,TRBD1,TGCGCCAGCAGCTTGGCCGGGACAGACACAGATACGCAGTATTTT,CASSLAGTDTDTQYF
TRBJ2-5,NA,TRBV14,NA,TGTGCCAGCAGCCAAGATGGGACCGGGCTCCTAGAGACCCAGTACTTC,CASSQDGTGLLETQYF
TRBJ1-1,NA,TRBV6-4,TRBD1,TGTGCCAGCAGAGCGCGGGACAGGGGGTTAGCTTTCTTT,CASRARDRGLAFF
TRBJ1-1,NA,TRBV13,NA,TGTGCCAGCACCCGGGGGGCTAAGGGCACTGAAGCTTTCTTT,CASTRGAKGTEAFF
TRBJ2-5,NA,TRBV28,TRBD2,TGTGCCAGCAGTCCGGGACTAGCCGAGACCCAGTACTTC,CASSPGLAETQYF
TRBJ2-3,NA,TRBV27,TRBD1,TGTGCCAGCAGCGACAGGGTTGGCGCCACAGATACGCAGTATTTT,CASSDRVGATDTQYF
TRBJ2-2,NA,TRBV9,NA,TGTGCCAGCAGCGTAATCGAGGAACACCGGGGAGCTGTTTTT,CASSVIEEHRGAVF
TRBJ2-1,NA,TRBV5-4,TRBD1,TGTGCCAGCAGCTTGGAGCCGGGACAGGGGGCCTACAATGAGCAGTTCTTC,CASSLEPGQGAYNEQFF
TRBJ2-1,NA,TRBV7-9,NA,TGTGCCAGCAGCTTATTGGGCGCCGGTGAGCAGTTCTTC,CASSLLGAGEQFF
TRBJ2-2,few,TRBV12-5,NA,TGTGCTAGTGGTTTGGTATCAGGGGCGAACACCGGGGAGCTGTTTTTT,CASGLVSGANTGELFF
TRBJ2-3,NA,TRBV5-5,NA,TGTGCCAGCAGCTCGACCGGTATTTTCCCAGATACGCAGTATTTT,CASSSTGIFPDTQYF
TRBJ1-1,few,TRBV6-1,NA,TGTGCCAGCAGTTCCACTGGGGGCGTCGCTGAAGCTTTCTTT,CASSSTGGVAEAFF
TRBJ1-4,NA,TRBV2,NA,TGTGCCAGCAGTGAGGAGGCTTTGGGGGTCCGGGAAAAACTGTTTTTT,CASSEEALGVREKLFF
TRBJ1-4,NA,TRBV19,NA,TGTGCCAGTAGTGAATACGGGGCAACTAATGAAAAACTGTTTTTT,CASSEYGATNEKLFF
TRBJ2-3,NA,TRBV6-5,TRBD1,TGTGCCAGCAGTTACGCGGGACAGGTCACAGATACGCAGTATTTT,CASSYAGQVTDTQYF
TRBJ1-1,NA,TRBV7-9,TRBD1,TGTGCCAGCAGCTTAGGCCGACAGGGGGTCGCTTTCTTT,CASSLGRQGVAFF
TRBJ2-1,once,TRBV28,NA,TGTGCCAGCAGTTTATTAGGTAATGAGCAGTTCTTC,CASSLLGNEQFF
TRBJ2-7,NA,TRBV11-1,TRBD2,TGTGCCAGCAGCTTTGGGACTAGCGGGACTTACGAGCAGTACTTC,CASSFGTSGTYEQYF
TRBJ2-7,NA,TRBV19,TRBD2,TGTGCCAGTAGTATAGGCGGACTAGCCGACGAGCAGTACTTC,CASSIGGLADEQYF
TRBJ2-7,NA,TRBV6-5,NA,TGTGCCAGCAGTTACTCGCGGGGACAGCCTCTGGAGCAGTACTTC,CASSYSRGQPLEQYF
TRBJ2-7,once,TRBV19,NA,TGTGCCAGTACCCCAGGCGGGGGCTTGGGGGAGCAGTACTTC,CASTPGGGLGEQYF
TRBJ2-1,once,TRBV11-1,NA,TGTGCCAGCAGCCTCGACGGGAGCTCCTACAATGAGCAGTTCTTC,CASSLDGSSYNEQFF
TRBJ2-7,NA,TRBV25-1,NA,TGTGCCAGCAGTGATTTGCGAGACAGTGCCGACTGGAGGCAGTACTTC,CASSDLRDSADWRQYF
TRBJ2-1,NA,TRBV7-2,TRBD2,TGTGCCAGCAGCCTGACTAGCGGGAGGCACAATGAGCAGTTCTTC,CASSLTSGRHNEQFF
TRBJ2-3,NA,TRBV4-2,TRBD2,TGTGCCAGCAGCCAAGCACTAGCGAGGAGCACAGATACGCAGTATTTT,CASSQALARSTDTQYF
TRBJ2-3,once,TRBV25-1,NA,TGTGCCAGCAGTGAATTGCCGGACACAGATACGCAGTATTTT,CASSELPDTDTQYF
TRBJ2-3,NA,TRBV7-9,NA,TGTGCCAGCAGCTTTGTGCAGGGACTCTCAGATACGCAGTATTTT,CASSFVQGLSDTQYF
TRBJ1-1,NA,TRBV5-4,NA,TGTGCCAGCAGCTTGGGAGGGGAGGAGTTGAACACTGAAGCTTTCTTT,CASSLGGEELNTEAFF
TRBJ1-4,few,TRBV28,NA,TGTGCCAGCAGTTCGGGGGCTGATAATGAAAAACTGTTTTTT,CASSSGADNEKLFF
TRBJ2-7,few,TRBV29-1,NA,TGCAGCGTCCGGGGTCGCGAGCAGTACTTC,CSVRGREQYF